These 32 T cell receptor beta chains were all obtained from the same sample, sequenced in a study of shared clonotypes between healthy human individuals. The assay was immunoSEQ multiplex PCR, and TCRdb's table has in-frame clones only and misses some. The sample shows about 500,000 clones, 70% to 80% of them seen only once. Source material: PBMCs. The origin of the receptors is a woman between 40 and 50 years old in good health. Some clones in this sample may be carry-over from other donors' samples.

Remarks on this clone: A far larger clone lies a single base away; this is likely a read error. The genes are TRBV4-3 and TRBJ2-2; a possible D gene is TRBD2 (5 bases). There are 16 residues in the CDR3. Germline assignment: CDR1 LGHNA and CDR2 YSLEER. The CDR3 DNA follows: TGCGCCAGCAGCCAAGATGTTGGTGGAGAGACCGGGGAGCCGTTTTTT. Amino acids: CASSQDVGGETGEPFF.

Only a few counts were recorded for this clone. This may be a read error: a much more frequent sequence differs by one nucleotide. V is TRBV19 and J is TRBJ1-2; TRBD1 might be the D (5 bases). Trimming took 5 bases from V and 7 from J, leaving 11 bases between them. The CDR3 covers 12 residues. From germline, CDR1 is LNHDA and CDR2 SQIVND (reference sequence). CDR3 bases: TGTGCCAGTAGTCCCGGGGGGACTGGCTACACCTTC. Amino acid sequence: CASSPGGTGYTF.

The CDR3 loop is CASSIAGDGNQPQHF. The CDR3 DNA is TGTGCCAGTAGTATCGCGGGGGATGGCAATCAGCCCCAGCATTTT. The chain couples TRBV19 to TRBJ1-5; possibly TRBD1 for D (5 bases). The CDR3 sequence is 15 residues long. Per germline, CDR1 LNHDA and CDR2 SQIVND (reference sequence). V lost 3 bases and J 2 bases, leaving 11 bases between the germline ends. Filled out from reference TRBV19 and TRBJ1-5, the complete variable domain reads DGGITQSPKYLFRKEGQNVTLSCEQNLNHDAMYWYRQDPGQGLRLIYYSQIVNDFQKGDIAEGYSVSREKKESFPLTVTSAQKNPTAFYLCASSIAGDGNQPQHFGDGTRLSIL.

By share, this clone counts as medium-sized. In the same sample, other DNA sequences code for this CDR3. This sequence joins TRBV30 and TRBJ2-6; no clear D. V gave up 2 bases and J gave up 2 bases, with 4 bases separating them. There are 13 residues in the CDR3. Germline V lookup: CDR1 GTSNPN, CDR2 SVGIG (reference sequence). As DNA, the CDR3 is TGTGCCTGGAGTCGAGCTGGGGCCAACGTCCTGACTTTC. Its protein is CAWSRAGANVLTF.

The gene calls are TRBV7-2 and TRBJ2-7; D tentatively fits TRBD1 or TRBD2 (7 bases each). V lost 5 bases and J 4 bases, leaving 15 bases between the germline ends. CDR3 length: 14 amino acids. In germline, CDR1 is SGHTA, CDR2 FQGNSA. The CDR3 is CASSIQGRAYEQYF. In nucleotides, the CDR3 is TGTGCCAGCAGCATACAGGGGAGGGCTTACGAGCAGTACTTC.

This chain connects TRBV30 to TRBJ1-2; D unresolved. CDR3 length: 12 residues. Germline V lookup: CDR1 GTSNPN, CDR2 SVGIG (reference sequence). V was clipped by 3 bases and J by 1 base, with 6 bases between them. The CDR3 is CAWSSNNYGYTF. The CDR3 region has the DNA TGTGCCTGGAGCTCCAATAACTATGGCTACACCTTC.

The chain uses TRBV19 and TRBJ2-7, with D perhaps matching TRBD1 (6 bases). The CDR3 length is 12 residues. Germline loops: CDR1 LNHDA, CDR2 SQIVND (reference sequence). V was shortened by 10 bases and J by 11 bases, with 21 bases between the two germline ends. The CDR3 nucleotides read TGTGCCAATAGGACAGCTCTACCCTGTAAGTACTTC. This codes for CANRTALPCKYF.

The chain carries TRBV28 and TRBJ1-1; possibly TRBD1 for D (6 bases). The CDR3 contains 15 residues. V was trimmed by 2 bases and J by 0 bases, leaving 10 bases between them. Germline V lookup: CDR1 MDHEN, CDR2 SYDVKM. Written as DNA, the CDR3 is TGTGCCAGCAGTTTAGCCGACAGGCTGAACACTGAAGCTTTCTTT. It translates to CASSLADRLNTEAFF.

The rearrangement uses TRBV6-5 and TRBJ1-5; no firm D call. This CDR3 region has 15 residues. Germline V lookup: CDR1 MNHEY, CDR2 SVGAGI. V lost 4 bases, J lost 0 bases, and 10 bases lay in between. The CDR3 here is CASSWGPDSNQPQHF. DNA for the CDR3: TGTGCCAGCAGTTGGGGTCCTGATAGCAATCAGCCCCAGCATTTT.

This clone was detected ten times or more. The chain carries TRBV30 and TRBJ1-5; TRBD1 matches at 8 bases. This CDR3 has 15 residues. The J segment lost 4 bases and the V segment lost 3 bases, leaving 8 bases of the junction unmatched. Germline V lookup: CDR1 GTSNPN, CDR2 SVGIG (reference sequence). CDR3 nucleotide sequence: TGTGCCTGGAGGGCGACAGGGGCAGGAAATCAGCCCCAGCATTTT. Translating gives CAWRATGAGNQPQHF.

The chain has TRBV28 and TRBJ1-2; D uncertain. V was cut by 8 bases and J by 2 bases, with 6 bases left in between. CDR1 and CDR2 (germline): MDHEN, SYDVKM. This CDR3 is built from 11 residues. CDR3 sequence: CASGRNYGYTF. The CDR3 DNA is TGTGCCAGCGGCAGAAACTATGGCTACACCTTC.

The DNA for the CDR3 is TGCGCCAGCAGTGGAGAGTACCAAGAGACCCAGTACTTC. Translating gives CASSGEYQETQYF. The V and J genes are TRBV10-2 and TRBJ2-5; no clear D. Trimming took off 4 bases at V and 0 bases at J, with 6 bases between the two ends. Germline V gene lookup returns CDR1 WSHSY and CDR2 SAAADI. The CDR3 totals 13 residues.

This clone was recorded a few times. The chain recombines TRBV27 with TRBJ2-1; D is unclear. This CDR3 region has 13 residues. Trimming cost V 5 bases and J 4 bases, with 9 bases left between them. Germline loops: CDR1 MNHEY, CDR2 SMNVEV (reference sequence). In nucleotides, the CDR3 is TGTGCCAGCAGTCTTAACATTTACAATGAGCAGTTCTTC. Protein sequence: CASSLNIYNEQFF.

V gene TRBV5-6 combines with J gene TRBJ1-4, with D unclear. The germline V and J ends were trimmed by 1 base and 3 bases, with 10 bases remaining between them. CDR1 is SGHDT, CDR2 YYEEEE, per germline. The CDR3 covers 15 residues. In DNA form, the CDR3 reads TGTGCCAGCAGCTTGTCCAGGTGGGCTAATGAAAAACTGTTTTTT. Its translation is CASSLSRWANEKLFF.

This clone appeared once. CDR3: CAISGGTSSSYEQYF. The CDR3 nucleotides are TGTGCCATCTCTGGAGGCACGAGCAGCTCCTACGAGCAGTACTTC. The genes are TRBV10-3 and TRBJ2-7, with D possibly matching TRBD2 (5 bases). This CDR3 is 15 amino acids long. The V and J ends lost 8 bases and 0 bases respectively, with 17 bases between them. Germline V gives CDR1 ENHRY, CDR2 SYGVKD.

Notes on this clone: This likely stems from a read error, as it lies one base from a far larger clone. This rearrangement joins TRBV7-9 to TRBJ2-1; possibly TRBD1 for D (6 bases). CDR3 size: 15 residues. The germline V gene has CDR1 SEHNR and CDR2 FQNEAQ (reference sequence). V was pared by 5 bases and J by 10 bases, with 21 bases between. CDR3 sequence (DNA): TGTGCCAGCAGCCGTCCGGGGCAGGGGTGGGGGGAGCAGTTCTTC. As protein: CASSRPGQGWGEQFF.

The chain has TRBV10-3 and TRBJ1-3; no clear D. The length of the CDR3 is 15 residues. The germline CDR1 and CDR2 sequences are ENHRY and SYGVKD. V was shortened by 7 bases and J by 0 bases, with 13 bases between the two germline ends. The CDR3 DNA is TGTGCCATCACGGCCCAGCGGGGCTCTGGAAACACCATATATTTT. As protein: CAITAQRGSGNTIYF.

The chain combines TRBV28 with TRBJ1-1, with D unresolved. CDR3 length equals 13 residues. Trimming removed 3 bases at V and 4 bases at J, with 9 bases between. The germline CDR1 and CDR2 sequences are MDHEN and SYDVKM. CDR3 in amino acids: CASSFDYATEAFF. The DNA for the CDR3 is TGTGCCAGCAGTTTTGACTATGCCACTGAAGCTTTCTTT.

The genes are TRBV9 and TRBJ1-1; no clear D. Trimming removed 4 bases from V and 2 bases from J, with 6 bases in between. Germline V CDR1 and CDR2: SGDLS, YYNGEE. The CDR3 sequence is 12 residues long. The chain's CDR3 is CASSQPNTEAFF. The DNA for the CDR3 is TGTGCCAGCAGCCAGCCCAACACTGAAGCTTTCTTT.

The rearrangement uses TRBV14 and TRBJ1-1; D possibly corresponds to TRBD1 (5 bases). This CDR3 spans 14 amino acids. V dropped 4 bases and J dropped 5 bases, with 14 bases sitting between them. Germline-derived CDR1 and CDR2 are SGHDN and FVKESK. The CDR3 reads CASSPQGSWTEAFF. CDR3 nucleotide sequence: TGTGCCAGCAGCCCCCAGGGCAGTTGGACTGAAGCTTTCTTT.

As for this clone: With a much larger clone just one base away, this may be a read error. The chain recombines TRBV18 with TRBJ2-1, with D tentatively TRBD1 (5 bases). CDR1 is KGHSH, CDR2 LQKENI, per germline. V was trimmed by 0 bases and J by 3 bases, leaving 12 bases between them. The CDR3 extends over 16 amino acids. This CDR3 is CASSPPMAGHYNEQFF. In nucleotides, the CDR3 is TGTGCCAGCTCACCACCTATGGCAGGGCACTACAATGAGCAGTTCTTC. Drawing the rest from reference TRBV18 and TRBJ2-1, the complete variable domain is NAGVMQNPRHLVRRRGQEARLRCSPMKGHSHVYWYRQLPEEGLKFMVYLQKENIIDESGMPKERFSAEFPKEGPSILRIQQVVRGDSAAYFCASSPPMAGHYNEQFFGPGTRLTVL.

This chain joins TRBV28 and TRBJ1-2; D is uncertain. V gave up 3 bases and J gave up 8 bases, with 13 bases separating them. The CDR3 is 13 residues long. CDR1 is MDHEN and CDR2 is SYDVKM in the germline V gene. CDR3 in amino acids: CASSFVGPPGYTF. The CDR3 DNA sequence: TGTGCCAGCAGTTTTGTTGGTCCGCCGGGCTACACCTTC.

This clone was recorded once. The chain links TRBV6-1 to TRBJ1-4; D is ambiguous. Germline V gene sequence: CDR1 MNHNS, CDR2 SASEGT. With 5 bases removed from V and 0 bases from J, the gap between germline ends came to 10 bases. CDR3 length: 15 residues. The CDR3 sequence: CASSPSGPTNEKLFF. CDR3 coding DNA: TGTGCCAGCAGTCCCAGTGGGCCAACTAATGAAAAACTGTTTTTT.

The rearrangement joins TRBV6-6 to TRBJ2-1, with 10 bases aligning to TRBD2. The CDR3 runs to 14 residues. With V trimmed by 2 bases and J by 7 bases, 2 bases remained unmatched. Per germline, CDR1 MNHNY and CDR2 SVGAGI (reference sequence). CDR3 in amino acids: CASSYGLAANEQFF. The CDR3 DNA follows: TGTGCCAGCAGTTACGGACTAGCGGCTAATGAGCAGTTCTTC.

This clone occurred once. The V call is TRBV5-1, the J call TRBJ2-4; 8 bases map to TRBD1. Germline-derived CDR1 and CDR2 are SGHRS and YFSETQ. V lost 2 bases to trimming and J lost 8 bases; unmatched junction nucleotides: 6. This CDR3 has 14 residues. CDR3 in amino acids: CASSFSDRGDIQYF. In DNA, the CDR3 is TGCGCCAGCAGCTTCAGCGACAGGGGTGACATTCAGTACTTC.

The chain has TRBV9 and TRBJ2-1; D uncertain. Trimming cost V 0 bases and J 7 bases, with 8 bases left between them. Germline values: CDR1 SGDLS, CDR2 YYNGEE. The length of the CDR3 is 13 residues. DNA for the CDR3: TGTGCCAGCAGCGTAGGACGGTCGAATGAGCAGTTCTTC. It encodes CASSVGRSNEQFF.

The rearrangement links TRBV27 to TRBJ1-2, with TRBD1 as a possible D gene (5 bases). The V and J ends lost 4 bases and 2 bases respectively, with 14 bases between them. This CDR3 has 15 amino acids. Looked up from germline, CDR1 is MNHEY and CDR2 is SMNVEV (reference sequence). The CDR3 spells CASSWGVGPNYGYTF. CDR3 DNA sequence: TGTGCCAGCAGTTGGGGCGTGGGCCCAAACTATGGCTACACCTTC.

The CDR3 here is CASSNVVKLFF. The CDR3 DNA reads as TGTGCCAGCAGTAATGTGGTAAAACTGTTTTTT. The rearrangement joins TRBV2 to TRBJ1-4; no reliable D call. The V gene lost 5 bases and the J gene lost 10 bases, with 8 bases spanning the gap. The CDR3 runs to 11 residues. CDR1 is SNHLY, CDR2 FYNNEI, per germline.

The rearrangement links TRBV11-3 to TRBJ2-7; TRBD1 matches 12 bases. The germline V gene encodes CDR1 SGHNT and CDR2 YENEEA. The junction had 5 bases not matched to a gene; V was cut back by 5 bases and J by 6 bases. The CDR3 totals 14 residues. CDR3 loop: CASSPGTGGGEQYF. The CDR3 DNA sequence: TGTGCCAGCAGCCCCGGGACAGGGGGCGGCGAGCAGTACTTC.

The V and J genes are TRBV5-4 and TRBJ1-2; D gene ambiguous. Germline V lookup: CDR1 SGHNT, CDR2 YYREEE (reference sequence). Between the trimmed V and J ends, which lost 4 bases and 4 bases, there was a span of 14 bases. This CDR3 has 14 amino acids. The DNA for the CDR3 is TGTGCCAGCAGCCCGGAGGTCCCCACCTATGGCTACACCTTC. Amino acid sequence: CASSPEVPTYGYTF. The whole variable domain, remainder taken from reference TRBV5-4 and TRBJ1-2, is ETGVTQSPTHLIKTRGQQVTLRCSSQSGHNTVSWYQQALGQGPQFIFQYYREEENGRGNFPPRFSGLQFPNYSSELNVNALELDDSALYLCASSPEVPTYGYTFGSGTRLTVV.

The chain uses TRBV7-9 and TRBJ2-7; D unresolved. Germline values: CDR1 SEHNR, CDR2 FQNEAQ (reference sequence). Deletions cut 7 bases from V and 1 base from J, with 14 bases between. The CDR3 consists of 14 residues. The CDR3 DNA reads as TGTGCCAGCACCCCCCGTGGGCTGTCCTACGAGCAGTACTTC. Translating it yields CASTPRGLSYEQYF.

The rearrangement joins TRBV5-6 to TRBJ2-7; possibly TRBD2 for D (5 bases). V lost 3 bases and J 2 bases, leaving 15 bases between the germline ends. This CDR3 is 15 amino acids long. The germline V gene encodes CDR1 SGHDT and CDR2 YYEEEE. The CDR3 loop reads CASSSSRTGTYEQYF. CDR3 DNA sequence: TGTGCCAGCAGCTCGAGCCGTACGGGAACCTACGAGCAGTACTTC.